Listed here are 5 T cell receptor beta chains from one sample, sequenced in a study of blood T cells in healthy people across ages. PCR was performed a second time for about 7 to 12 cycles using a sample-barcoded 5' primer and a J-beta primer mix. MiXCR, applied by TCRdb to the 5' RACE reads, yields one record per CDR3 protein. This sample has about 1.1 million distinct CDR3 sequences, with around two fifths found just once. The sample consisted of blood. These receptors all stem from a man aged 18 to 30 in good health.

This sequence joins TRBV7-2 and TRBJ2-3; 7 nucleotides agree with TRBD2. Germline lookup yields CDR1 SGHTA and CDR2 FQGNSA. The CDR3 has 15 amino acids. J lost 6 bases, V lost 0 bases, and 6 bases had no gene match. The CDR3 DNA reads TGTGCCAGCAGCTTAGCCGGGACTAACAGTGATACGCAGTATTTT. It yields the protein CASSLAGTNSDTQYF.

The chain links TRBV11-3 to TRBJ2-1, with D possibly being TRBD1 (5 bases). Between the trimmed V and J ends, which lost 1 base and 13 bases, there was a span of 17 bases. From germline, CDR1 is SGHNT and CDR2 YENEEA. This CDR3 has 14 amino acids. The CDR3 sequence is CASSLVGVQATQFF. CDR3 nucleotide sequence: TGTGCCAGCAGCTTAGTAGGGGTCCAGGCCACCCAGTTCTTC.

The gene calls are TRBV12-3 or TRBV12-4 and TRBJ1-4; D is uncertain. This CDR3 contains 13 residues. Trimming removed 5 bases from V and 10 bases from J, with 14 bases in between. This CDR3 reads CASSTAPKGKLFF. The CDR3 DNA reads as TGTGCCAGCAGTACGGCCCCCAAAGGAAAACTGTTTTTT.

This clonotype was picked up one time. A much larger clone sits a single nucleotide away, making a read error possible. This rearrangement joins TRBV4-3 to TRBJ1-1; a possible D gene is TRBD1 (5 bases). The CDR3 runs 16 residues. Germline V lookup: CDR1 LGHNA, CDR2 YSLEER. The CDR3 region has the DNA TGCGCCAGCAGCCAACAGGGACGGACTATGAACACTGGAGCTTTCTTT. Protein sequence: CASSQQGRTMNTGAFF.

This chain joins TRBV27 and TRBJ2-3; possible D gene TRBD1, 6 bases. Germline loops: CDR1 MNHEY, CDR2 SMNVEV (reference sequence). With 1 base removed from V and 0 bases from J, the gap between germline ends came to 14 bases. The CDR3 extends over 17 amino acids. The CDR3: CASSLFGQLPSTDTQYF. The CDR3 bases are TGTGCCAGCAGTTTATTCGGACAGCTACCTAGCACAGATACGCAGTATTTT.